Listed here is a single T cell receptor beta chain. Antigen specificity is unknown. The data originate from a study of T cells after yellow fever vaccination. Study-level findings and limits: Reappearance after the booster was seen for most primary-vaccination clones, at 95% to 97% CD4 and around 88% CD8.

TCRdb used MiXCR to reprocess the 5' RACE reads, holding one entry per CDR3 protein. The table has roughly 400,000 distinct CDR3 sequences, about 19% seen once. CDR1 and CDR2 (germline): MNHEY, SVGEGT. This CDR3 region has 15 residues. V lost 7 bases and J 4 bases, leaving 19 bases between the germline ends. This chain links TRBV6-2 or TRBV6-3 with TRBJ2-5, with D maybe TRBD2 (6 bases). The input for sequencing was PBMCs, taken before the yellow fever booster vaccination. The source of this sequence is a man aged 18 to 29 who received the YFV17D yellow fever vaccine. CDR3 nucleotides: TGTGCCAGCACCGAAGCCCGGGGACTTGGAGAGACCCAGTACTTC. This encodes CASTEARGLGETQYF.